Listed here are 5 T cell receptor beta chains from one sample, sequenced in a study of T cells in Graves' hyperthyroidism and ophthalmopathy (dated by TCRdb to between 2018 and 2020). The library relied on multiplex PCR. The reads were generated on an Illumina HiSeq 2000. Amplification of TCR beta CDR3 regions was carried out from RNA transcripts. The TCR CDR3 was subjected to a first round of RT-PCR using the HTBI primer set and the Qiagen OneStep RT-PCR kit. TCRdb reprocessed the public reads (quality trimming at Q25 with fastp, clone calling with MiXCR) and kept in-frame beta chains. CDR3 protein sequences are deduplicated, and each keeps its most common genes and DNA. The sample records 300,000 to 450,000 distinct CDR3 sequences, 15% to 19% of which are singletons. 28% of the sample belongs to the ten largest clones. Input material: blood. The receptors were sampled from a woman aged 18-29 years with Graves' hyperthyroidism that later progressed to Graves' ophthalmopathy.

A few counts support this clonotype. This chain connects TRBV7-3 to TRBJ2-2; 9 bases match TRBD1. V lost 6 bases to trimming and J lost 6 bases; unmatched junction nucleotides: 11. The CDR3 loop spans 16 amino acids. CDR1 and CDR2 (germline): SGHTA, FQGTGA. The CDR3 loop reads CASRRTGGEISGELFF. CDR3 coding DNA: TGTGCCAGCAGGCGCACAGGGGGCGAGATCTCCGGGGAGCTGTTTTTT.

The genes are TRBV6-1 and TRBJ2-7; 12 bases match TRBD1. This CDR3 has 15 amino acids. Germline-derived CDR1 and CDR2 are MNHNS and SASEGT. V dropped 6 bases and J dropped 4; count of bases not matched to a gene: 7. CDR3 sequence: CASRNRDRGQYEQYF. The CDR3 bases are TGTGCCAGCAGAAATAGGGACAGGGGGCAATACGAGCAGTACTTC.

This clonotype was counted ten times or more. V and J are TRBV20-1 and TRBJ2-1; TRBD2 is a possible D gene (5 bases). V was pared by 1 base and J by 4 bases, with 11 bases between. The CDR3 is made up of 14 amino acids. The germline V gene has CDR1 DFQATT and CDR2 SNEGSKA (reference sequence). The CDR3 spells CSARGGSFYNEQFF. DNA for the CDR3: TGCAGTGCTAGAGGTGGGAGCTTTTACAATGAGCAGTTCTTC.

At least ten counts were recorded for this clonotype. V and J are TRBV6-2 or TRBV6-3 and TRBJ2-1; TRBD2 is a possible D gene (6 bases). This CDR3 is 18 amino acids long. V was trimmed by 0 bases and J by 5 bases, leaving 20 bases between them. From germline, CDR1 is MNHEY and CDR2 SVGEGT. This CDR3 reads CASSYSLDGTDPDNEQFF. The CDR3 coding sequence is TGTGCCAGCAGTTACTCCCTAGACGGGACTGACCCGGACAATGAGCAGTTCTTC.

The chain links TRBV3-1 to TRBJ1-5; a weak D match, TRBD1 (5 bases). Germline V gene sequence: CDR1 LGHDT, CDR2 YNNKEL (reference sequence). Trimming stripped 1 base from V and 5 bases from J, with 6 bases between. This CDR3 region has 13 residues. CDR3 residues: CASSQGGDQPQHF. The CDR3 bases are TGTGCCAGCAGCCAAGGGGGGGATCAGCCCCAGCATTTT.